This T cell receptor (beta chain) was observed in a study of human T cells and chemical hapten exposure. The overall study: Patches with 0.01% DPC went on the upper back, and the tests were read at 6 days.

TCRdb ran MiXCR on the RACE reads and lists one entry per CDR3 protein. The table includes 180,000 or so distinct CDR3 sequences, approximately 29% detected once. Time point denoted: pre-sensitization, week 0. Treatment specified: therapeutic diphenylcyclopropenone sensitization with weekly scalp DPC. The sequences come from whole blood, collected in connection with sensitization to the hapten diphenylcyclopropenone (DPC). This receptor was taken from a woman in her 30s with alopecia areata. Some clones in this sample may be carry-over from other donors' samples.

The CDR3 spells CASSFSDRALAKNIQYF. The CDR3 region has the DNA TGTGCCAGCAGTTTTTCGGACAGGGCGCTAGCCAAAAACATTCAGTACTTC. The chain recombines TRBV6-5 with TRBJ2-4; TRBD1 matches at 8 bases. The V and J ends lost 4 bases and 0 bases, in that order; junction bases with no gene match: 8. CDR1 MNHEY and CDR2 SVGAGI come from the germline V gene. This CDR3 is 17 amino acids long.